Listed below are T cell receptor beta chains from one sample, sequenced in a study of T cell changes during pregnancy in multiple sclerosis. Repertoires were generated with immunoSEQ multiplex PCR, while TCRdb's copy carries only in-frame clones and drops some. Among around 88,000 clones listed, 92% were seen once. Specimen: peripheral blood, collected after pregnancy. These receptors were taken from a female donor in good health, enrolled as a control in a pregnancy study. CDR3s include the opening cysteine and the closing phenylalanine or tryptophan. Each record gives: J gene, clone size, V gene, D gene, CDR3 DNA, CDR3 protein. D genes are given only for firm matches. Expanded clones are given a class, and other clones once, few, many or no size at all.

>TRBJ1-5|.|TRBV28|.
TGTGCCAGCAGTCGGGACACGGCGAAGCCCCAGCATTTT
CASSRDTAKPQHF
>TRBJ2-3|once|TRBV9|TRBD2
TGTGCCAGCAGCCCGGGGACTAGCGGAATCACAGATACGCAGTATTTT
CASSPGTSGITDTQYF
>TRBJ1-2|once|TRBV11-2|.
TGTGCCAGCAGCTTAGGTCTAGGGGCCCCCGTCTATGGCTACACCTTC
CASSLGLGAPVYGYTF
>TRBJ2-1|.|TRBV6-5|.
TGTGCCAGCAGGGATAGCGGAGCGTACAATGAGCAGTTCTTC
CASRDSGAYNEQFF
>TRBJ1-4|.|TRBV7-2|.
TGTGCCAGCAGCTTAGCCGGACAGCCAACTAATGAAAAACTGTTTTTT
CASSLAGQPTNEKLFF
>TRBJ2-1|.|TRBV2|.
TGTGCCAGCAGAAGTGGGGGGAGCTCCTACAATGAGCAGTTCTTC
CASRSGGSSYNEQFF
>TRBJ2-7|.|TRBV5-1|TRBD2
TGCGCCAGCAGCGGGGGACTAGCGGGAGGGCCCGACGAGCAGTACTTC
CASSGGLAGGPDEQYF
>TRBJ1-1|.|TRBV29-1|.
TGCAGCGTTGACACAGGGCTGAACACTGAAGCTTTCTTT
CSVDTGLNTEAFF
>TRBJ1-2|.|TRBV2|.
TGTGCCAGCAGGACAGTCGGTTCTGGCTATGGCTACACCTTC
CASRTVGSGYGYTF
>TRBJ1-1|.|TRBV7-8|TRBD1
TGTGCCTGCCGTAGGGACAGGGGTCCCATGAACACTGAAGCTTTCTTT
CACRRDRGPMNTEAFF
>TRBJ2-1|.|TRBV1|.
TGCACCAGCAGACTTAATAGCGGGGGGACCACCCACAATGAGCAGTTCTTC
CTSRLNSGGTTHNEQFF
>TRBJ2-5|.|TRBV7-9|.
TGTGCCAGCAGCCCCCCCTTATCCGGGTCAGAGACCCAGTACTTC
CASSPPLSGSETQYF
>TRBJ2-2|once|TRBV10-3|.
TGTGCCATCAGTCTGTTACAGGGTTACACCGGGGAGCTGTTTTTT
CAISLLQGYTGELFF
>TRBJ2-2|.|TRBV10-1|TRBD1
TGCGCCAGCAGTGATGCGGACAGGGTAACCGGGGAGCTGTTTTTT
CASSDADRVTGELFF
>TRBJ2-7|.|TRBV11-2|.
TGTGCCAGCAGCTTACGAAGCTCTCGTTACGAGCAGTACTTC
CASSLRSSRYEQYF
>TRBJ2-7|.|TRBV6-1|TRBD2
TGTGCCAGTGCTAGCGGGAGGCTGTACGAGCAGTACTTC
CASASGRLYEQYF
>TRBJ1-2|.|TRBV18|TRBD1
TGTGCCAGCTCACCAAAGGAGGGGGCGGTCTATGGCTACACCTTC
CASSPKEGAVYGYTF
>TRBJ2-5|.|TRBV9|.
TGTGCCAGCAGCCCTCGACAGGAACAAGAGACCCAGTACTTC
CASSPRQEQETQYF
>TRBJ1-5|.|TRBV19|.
TGTGCCAGTAGTTTAAACAGGGTCGGGGAGCCCCAGCATTTT
CASSLNRVGEPQHF
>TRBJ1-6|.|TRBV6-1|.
TGTGCCAGCAGTGGATCAGCGGACGGAATCAATTCACCCCTCCACTTT
CASSGSADGINSPLHF
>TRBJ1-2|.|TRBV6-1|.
TGTGCCAGCAGTGAAAAGGAGACAGGTTTAAGTGGCTACACCTTC
CASSEKETGLSGYTF
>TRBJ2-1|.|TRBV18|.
TGTGCCAGCTCACCACTTCAGTCTTGGGGGCGCATCAATGAGCAGTTCTTC
CASSPLQSWGRINEQFF
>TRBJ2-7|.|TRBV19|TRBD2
TGTGCCACTAGAGCGGGGGGCTCCTACGAGCAGTACTTC
CATRAGGSYEQYF
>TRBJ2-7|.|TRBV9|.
TGTGCCAGCAGCGGGCCCGAATACGAGCAGTACTTC
CASSGPEYEQYF
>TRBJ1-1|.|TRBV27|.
TGTGCCAGCAGCCCAGGGGTAGTGACTGAAGCTTTCTTT
CASSPGVVTEAFF
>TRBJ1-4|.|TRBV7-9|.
TGTGCCAGCAGCCGACAGACGGAAAAACTGTTTTTT
CASSRQTEKLFF
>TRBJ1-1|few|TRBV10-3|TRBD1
TGTGCCATCATGCGGACAGGGGACACTGAAGCTTTCTTT
CAIMRTGDTEAFF
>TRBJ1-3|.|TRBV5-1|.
TGCGCCAGCAGCCCAACAGTGAGCTCTGGAAACACCATATATTTT
CASSPTVSSGNTIYF
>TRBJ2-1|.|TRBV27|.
TGTGCCAGCAGATTGACTATGAGCTCCTACAATGAGCAGTTCTTC
CASRLTMSSYNEQFF